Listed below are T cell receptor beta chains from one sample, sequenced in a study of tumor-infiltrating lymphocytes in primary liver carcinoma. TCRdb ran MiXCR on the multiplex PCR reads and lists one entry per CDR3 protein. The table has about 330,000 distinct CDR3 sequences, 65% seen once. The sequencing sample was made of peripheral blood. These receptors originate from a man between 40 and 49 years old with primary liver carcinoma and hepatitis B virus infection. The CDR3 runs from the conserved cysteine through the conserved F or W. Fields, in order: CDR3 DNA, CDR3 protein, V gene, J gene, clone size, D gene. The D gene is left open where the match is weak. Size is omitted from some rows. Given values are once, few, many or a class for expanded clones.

TGTGCCAGCAGTTTGGGAGCAGCTTTCTCCTGCGAGCGGTACTTC	CASSLGAAFSCERYF	TRBV11-2	TRBJ2-7	NA	NA
TGCGCCAGCAGAACACAGGGCTCGGAAACCGGGGAGCTGTTTTTT	CASRTQGSETGELFF	TRBV5-1	TRBJ2-2	NA	NA
TGTGCCAGCAACTGGAGCGTCTACGAGCATTATTTC	CASNWSVYEHYF	TRBV11-2	TRBJ2-7	NA	NA
TGTGCCAGCAGTCAGACTGGGAACACTGAAGCTTTCTTT	CASSQTGNTEAFF	TRBV6-1	TRBJ1-1	many	NA
TGTGCCACAGGACAGGGGGTCTACAATGAGCAGTTCTTC	CATGQGVYNEQFF	TRBV10-3	TRBJ2-1	many	TRBD1
TGTGTCAGCAGCCGAAGTTGCACTAGCGGGAGCTCTTACAATGAGCAGTTCTTC	CVSSRSCTSGSSYNEQFF	TRBV11-1	TRBJ2-1	NA	TRBD2
TGTGCCAGCAGTGACTCGACTAGCGGGAGGTACAATGAGCAGTTCTTC	CASSDSTSGRYNEQFF	TRBV6-4	TRBJ2-1	NA	TRBD2
TGCGCCAGCAGCCAAGAGCCTCGGGACTCGAGACGATGGACTGAAGCTTTCTTT	CASSQEPRDSRRWTEAFF	TRBV4-1	TRBJ1-1	NA	NA
TGTGCCAGCAGCTTCGGACAGGGATCAGATACGCAGTATTTT	CASSFGQGSDTQYF	TRBV7-9	TRBJ2-3	NA	TRBD1
TGTGCCAGCAGCCCGGGGACAGGGGGACCAGATACGCAGTATTTT	CASSPGTGGPDTQYF	TRBV5-4	TRBJ2-3	few	TRBD1
TGTGCCAGCAGTTACTCGAGCGGGAGGCCCACGGATACGCAGTATTTT	CASSYSSGRPTDTQYF	TRBV6-2/TRBV6-3	TRBJ2-3	many	TRBD2
TGTGCCAGTTGGGATCCGGTCGGCGCCAGTAGCTACGAGCAGTACTTC	CASWDPVGASSYEQYF	TRBV6-2/TRBV6-3	TRBJ2-7	NA	NA
TGCGCCAGCAGCCAAGTCTACGGGACAGAGTACAATGAGCGGTTCTTC	CASSQVYGTEYNERFF	TRBV4-3	TRBJ2-1	NA	TRBD1
TGTGCCGGGACTAGCGGGGGAGAGACCCAGTACTTC	CAGTSGGETQYF	TRBV30	TRBJ2-5	NA	TRBD2
TGCGCCAGCAGCCTGAGGACTAGCGGGGTTTACATTGAGCAGTTCTTC	CASSLRTSGVYIEQFF	TRBV5-1	TRBJ2-1	NA	TRBD2
TGTGCCAGCAGTTCGGGACTAGCGAACCGCGGTGAGCAGTTCTTC	CASSSGLANRGEQFF	TRBV6-6	TRBJ2-1	few	TRBD2
TGTGCCATCAGTGAGTCTCAAACAGGGGTGGGTGGTGAGCAGTTCTTC	CAISESQTGVGGEQFF	TRBV10-3	TRBJ2-1	NA	TRBD1
TGTGCCAGCAGCACCCTTGGGAGGCAGCCCTACGAGCAGTACTTC	CASSTLGRQPYEQYF	TRBV5-6	TRBJ2-7	few	NA
TGTGCCAGCAGCCCGGGTGCAGCAGGGTCGAATGAGCAGTTCTTC	CASSPGAAGSNEQFF	TRBV11-2	TRBJ2-1	NA	NA
TGTGCCAGCAACGGGGATAGGGTTAACAATGAGCAGTTCTTC	CASNGDRVNNEQFF	TRBV11-1	TRBJ2-1	once	NA
TGCGCCAGCAGCTTGGGGCCTGGACAGGGAGGTTTTTACGAGCATTACTTC	CASSLGPGQGGFYEHYF	TRBV5-1	TRBJ2-7	NA	TRBD1
TGCAGCGTGACCGAATTAGCCAAAAACATTCAGTACTTC	CSVTELAKNIQYF	TRBV29-1	TRBJ2-4	many	NA
TGCAGCGTTGTCCCTAGCGGAGGTAGCACAGATACGCAGTATTTT	CSVVPSGGSTDTQYF	TRBV29-1	TRBJ2-3	many	TRBD2
TGTGCCAGCAGCTTAAACGGCGGTGCCCTCCACTTT	CASSLNGGALHF	TRBV7-9	TRBJ1-6	NA	NA
TGTGTCAGCAGCTACCAACTAGCGAGAGGGGTACCTGATACGCAGTATTTT	CVSSYQLARGVPDTQYF	TRBV11-2	TRBJ2-3	NA	TRBD2
TGTAGCCTTGAAGGTGTCCGGGGTGAGCAGTTCTTC	CSLEGVRGEQFF	TRBV29-1	TRBJ2-1	NA	NA
TGCGCCAGCAGACATTGGACGACAGATACGCAGTATTTT	CASRHWTTDTQYF	TRBV5-1	TRBJ2-3	few	NA